This TCR beta chain comes out of a study of T cells in narcolepsy. The CDR3 is 15 amino acids. J was trimmed by 3 bases and V by 7 bases; bases with no gene match: 6. Germline CDR1 reads MNHEY; CDR2 reads SVGAGI. Measured with immunoSEQ multiplex PCR; TCRdb has only the in-frame clones, and not every one. The repertoire holds under 40,000 clones, with 75% to 85% as singletons. The J gene is TRBJ2-1, the V gene TRBV6-5; TRBD1 matches 10 bases. The sequenced sample consisted of CD45RA- memory CD4+ T cells from PBMCs. This TCR was sampled from a human donor with narcolepsy. The chain's CDR3 is CASNKGQGNYNEQFF. The CDR3 nucleotides are TGTGCCAGCAATAAGGGACAGGGGAACTACAATGAGCAGTTCTTC.